This T cell receptor beta chain derives from a study of blood T cell repertoires in COVID-19. For the study at large: Some COVID-19 samples were acute and others convalescent; all came from the United States, Italy and Spain. From T cells, B-cell-depleted T cells, or PBMCs came the material, which was cDNA or gDNA.

In the original workflow: Scientists estimated how many nucleated cells there were by amplifying reference gene primers. Sequenced by immunoSEQ multiplex PCR; TCRdb stores in-frame clones only, minus some. V, J and clone size derive from that table, while D and trimming were established from the DNA sequence. The sample carries tens of thousands of clones, 79% recorded once. This clone was counted between two and nine times. Germline V gives CDR1 MNHEY, CDR2 SMNVEV (reference sequence). This CDR3 spans 14 amino acids. Trimming removed 5 bases from V and 2 bases from J, with 13 bases in between. The sequence derives from a woman aged 80 or older with active or convalescent COVID-19. The source material was peripheral blood. The chain couples TRBV27 to TRBJ2-7; D may be TRBD1 (5 bases). This chain's CDR3 is CASSGNRNPYEQYF. The CDR3 nucleotides are TGTGCCAGCAGTGGGAACAGGAATCCCTACGAGCAGTACTTC.